The 20 T cell receptor beta chains in this list originate from one sample, sequenced in a study of blood T cell repertoires in COVID-19. Here immunoSEQ multiplex PCR was the method, and the copy in TCRdb shows in-frame clones only, minus some. The sample consists of about 240,000 clones, roughly 80% of them appearing once. The sequenced material came from peripheral blood. The receptors were gathered from a woman of 80 years or more with acute or convalescent COVID-19.

This rearrangement joins TRBV28 to TRBJ1-2, with D possibly matching TRBD1 (5 bases). The ends were cut back, 8 bases at V and 4 bases at J, with 11 bases in the middle. The length of the CDR3 is 12 residues. CDR1 is MDHEN, CDR2 SYDVKM, per germline. The CDR3 DNA is TGTGCCAGCGGGCCGGGGGTCTATGGCTACACCTTC. Translation: CASGPGVYGYTF.

The chain joins TRBV6-5 to TRBJ1-3, with D possibly being TRBD1 (5 bases). V lost 6 bases and J lost 1, with 10 bases in between. CDR3 length equals 14 residues. Germline V gene sequence: CDR1 MNHEY, CDR2 SVGAGI. Here the CDR3 reads CASRQPGSGNTIYF. CDR3 DNA sequence: TGTGCCAGCAGGCAACCAGGGTCTGGAAACACCATATATTTT.

The chain is built from TRBV30 and TRBJ2-5; D possibly corresponds to TRBD1 (6 bases). Trimming took off 2 bases at V and 9 bases at J, with 16 bases between the two ends. Germline CDR1 is GTSNPN and CDR2 is SVGIG (reference sequence). There are 13 residues in the CDR3. The CDR3 spells CAWSLGSPGAQYF. CDR3 bases: TGTGCCTGGAGTCTAGGAAGTCCAGGGGCCCAGTACTTC. Full variable domain (remainder filled in from reference TRBV30 and TRBJ2-5): SQTIHQWPATLVQPVGSPLSLECTVEGTSNPNLYWYRQAAGRGLQLLFYSVGIGQISSEVPQNLSASRPQDRQFILSSKKLLLSDSGFYLCAWSLGSPGAQYFGPGTRLLVL.

The CDR3 sequence is CASSSTGTGGQNYGYTF. CDR3 coding DNA: TGCGCCAGCAGCTCAACCGGGACAGGGGGCCAAAACTATGGCTACACCTTC. The chain combines TRBV5-1 with TRBJ1-2, with 12 bases lining up with TRBD1. The J segment lost 2 bases and the V segment lost 3 bases, leaving 8 bases of the junction unmatched. The CDR3 is made up of 17 amino acids. CDR1 is SGHRS and CDR2 is YFSETQ in the germline V gene.

V and J are TRBV4-2 and TRBJ1-2, with D possibly TRBD1 on 6 matching bases. CDR1 and CDR2 from the germline V gene are LGHNA and YNFKEQ. The CDR3 has 17 amino acids. The V end lost 4 bases, the J end lost 0 bases, and 18 bases lay between the germline ends. CDR3 nucleotides: TGTGCCAGCAGCCCCCGAGGGGGGGGCTGGTCTAACTATGGCTACACCTTC. Protein: CASSPRGGGWSNYGYTF.

The chain has TRBV10-1 and TRBJ2-1; 14 positions match TRBD2. CDR1 and CDR2 from the germline V gene are WNHNN and SYGVQD (reference sequence). The CDR3 totals 19 residues. The J segment lost 4 bases and the V segment lost 3 bases, leaving 11 bases of the junction unmatched. CDR3 loop: CASSERGTSGGVGYNEQFF. The CDR3 coding sequence is TGCGCCAGCAGTGAAAGGGGGACTAGCGGGGGAGTGGGTTACAATGAGCAGTTCTTC.

The rearrangement links TRBV6-5 to TRBJ1-1; TRBD1 matches 7 bases. The germline CDR1 and CDR2 sequences are MNHEY and SVGAGI. CDR3 length: 15 residues. The ends lost 8 bases at V and 5 bases at J; junction bases unmatched: 14. DNA of the CDR3: TGTGCCAGCGTCCCTTCAAGGAGGGGGCGAACTGAAGCTTTCTTT. Translation gives CASVPSRRGRTEAFF.

This chain links TRBV5-1 with TRBJ2-1; TRBD2 agrees at 13 bases. Looked up from germline, CDR1 is SGHRS and CDR2 is YFSETQ. The CDR3 spans 15 residues. Germline trimming cut 4 bases from V and 10 bases from J; bases unmatched to any gene: 8. The CDR3 DNA reads as TGCGCCAGCAGCCCGAGACTAGCGGGGGGTCTGGAGCAGTTCTTC. Protein sequence: CASSPRLAGGLEQFF.

This clone was observed a single time. CDR3 region: CASSEYRELNSEAFF. The CDR3 nucleotides read TGTGCCAGCAGTGAATACCGGGAGCTAAACTCTGAAGCTTTCTTT. V gene TRBV2 combines with J gene TRBJ1-1; D remains ambiguous. CDR3 length: 15 residues. V gave up 2 bases and J gave up 6 bases, with 16 bases separating them. Germline V CDR1 and CDR2: SNHLY, FYNNEI.

CDR3: CASSPTSGSQGARGYTF. DNA of the CDR3: TGTGCCAGCAGCCCCACTAGCGGGTCTCAGGGGGCGCGCGGCTACACCTTC. This sequence joins TRBV7-2 and TRBJ1-2; 8 nucleotides align to TRBD1. V lost 5 bases, J lost 8 bases, and 19 bases stayed unmatched. Germline CDR1 and CDR2: SGHTA and FQGNSA. CDR3 length: 17 amino acids.

This clone was recorded a few times. The CDR3, as DNA: TGTGCCAGTAGTAGAGACAGGGCGGTTGGCCAGCCCCAGCATTTT. It is translated as CASSRDRAVGQPQHF. The chain couples TRBV19 to TRBJ1-5; 7 nucleotides line up with TRBD1. CDR1 LNHDA and CDR2 SQIVND come from the germline V gene (reference sequence). J lost 7 bases, V lost 4 bases, and 10 bases had no gene match. This CDR3 is 15 amino acids long.

The rearrangement uses TRBV19 and TRBJ2-3; 7 nucleotides align to TRBD1. This CDR3 spans 15 amino acids. Trimming cost V 6 bases and J 1 base; bases outside gene matches: 7. Germline V gene sequence: CDR1 LNHDA, CDR2 SQIVND (reference sequence). CDR3 sequence: CASSRGGGGTDTQYF. CDR3 sequence (DNA): TGTGCCAGTAGCAGAGGGGGCGGTGGCACAGATACGCAGTATTTT.

The chain combines TRBV29-1 with TRBJ1-3, with a weak D call TRBD1 (5 bases). Germline V gene data show CDR1 as SQVTM and CDR2 as ANQGSEA. Trimming took off 8 bases at V and 4 bases at J, with 15 bases between the two ends. The CDR3 covers 13 residues. The CDR3 region is CSCTGNMGNTIYF. The CDR3 region has the DNA TGCAGCTGTACAGGCAACATGGGAAACACCATATATTTT.

The genes are TRBV9 and TRBJ2-1; 10 nucleotides agree with TRBD1. V gave up 4 bases and J gave up 4 bases; unmatched junction bases: 8. The CDR3 runs to 16 residues. Per germline, CDR1 SGDLS and CDR2 YYNGEE. The CDR3 DNA reads TGTGCCAGCAGCACCTCACCGGGACAGGGGTACAATGAGCAGTTCTTC. The encoded protein is CASSTSPGQGYNEQFF.

The rearrangement links TRBV4-1 to TRBJ1-4; D uncertain. Germline CDR1 MGHRA, CDR2 YSYEKL. Trimming removed 1 base at V and 4 bases at J, with 16 bases between. The CDR3 loop spans 17 amino acids. The DNA for the CDR3 is TGCGCCAGCAGCCAAGGCCCTCCCCGGAGCAATAATGAAAAACTGTTTTTT. Residues: CASSQGPPRSNNEKLFF.

This sequence joins TRBV27 and TRBJ2-7; 9 positions agree with TRBD1. Looked up from germline, CDR1 is MNHEY and CDR2 is SMNVEV (reference sequence). The CDR3 has 13 residues. V gave up 6 bases and J gave up 3 bases; unmatched junction bases: 3. In DNA form, the CDR3 reads TGTGCCAGCAGCCCGACAGGGGGCTACGAGCAGTACTTC. The encoded protein is CASSPTGGYEQYF.

The J gene is TRBJ1-5, the V gene TRBV5-6; a possible D gene is TRBD1 (6 bases). Trimming left V 4 bases short and J 9 bases short, with 23 bases between. The CDR3 extends over 16 amino acids. Per the germline V gene, CDR1 is SGHDT and CDR2 is YYEEEE. DNA of the CDR3: TGTGCCAGCAGCAGGCGCATCGGGACACTCGAGGGGCCCCAGCATTTT. It specifies CASSRRIGTLEGPQHF.

The chain joins TRBV6-5 to TRBJ1-1; 7 bases match TRBD1. V was pared by 6 bases and J by 6 bases, with 4 bases of the junction left unmatched. This CDR3 is 12 amino acids long. Germline values: CDR1 MNHEY, CDR2 SVGAGI. CDR3 region: CASSRGTAEAFF. The CDR3 DNA reads as TGTGCCAGCAGCCGCGGGACAGCTGAAGCTTTCTTT.

For the CDR3, the DNA is TGCGCCAGCAGTCAATCCTTCCGGGACTACGAGCAGTACTTC. Its protein product is CASSQSFRDYEQYF. The chain couples TRBV23-1 to TRBJ2-7; D possibly corresponds to TRBD2 (5 bases). TRBV23-1 is annotated as an ORF whose role is uncertain. The V end lost 0 bases, the J end lost 3 bases, and 9 bases lay between the germline ends. The CDR3 consists of 14 residues.

The chain uses TRBV30 and TRBJ1-1; no clear D gene. Germline CDR1 GTSNPN, CDR2 SVGIG (reference sequence). The CDR3 consists of 14 residues. V shed 1 base and J shed 4 bases, with 13 bases lying between them. The CDR3 DNA sequence: TGTGCCTGGAGTGCCCGTGGTATGAGCACTGAAGCTTTCTTT. Protein product: CAWSARGMSTEAFF.